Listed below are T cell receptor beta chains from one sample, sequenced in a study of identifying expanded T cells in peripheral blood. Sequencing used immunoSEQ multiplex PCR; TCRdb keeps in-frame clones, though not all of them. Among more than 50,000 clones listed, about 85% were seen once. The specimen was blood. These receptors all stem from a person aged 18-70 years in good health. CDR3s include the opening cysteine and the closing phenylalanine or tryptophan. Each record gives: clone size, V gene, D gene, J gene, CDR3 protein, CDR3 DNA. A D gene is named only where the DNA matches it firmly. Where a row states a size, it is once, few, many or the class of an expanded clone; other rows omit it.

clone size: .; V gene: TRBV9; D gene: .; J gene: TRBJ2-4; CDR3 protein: CASSVEAALAKNIQYF; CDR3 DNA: TGTGCCAGCAGCGTAGAGGCAGCCCTAGCCAAAAACATTCAGTACTTC
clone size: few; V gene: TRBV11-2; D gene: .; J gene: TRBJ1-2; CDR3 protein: CASSRTGPGGYTF; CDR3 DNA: TGTGCCAGCAGCAGAACAGGGCCTGGCGGCTACACCTTC
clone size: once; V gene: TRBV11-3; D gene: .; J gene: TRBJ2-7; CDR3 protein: CASSLVLVNEQYF; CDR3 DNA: TGTGCCAGCAGCTTAGTTTTAGTGAACGAGCAGTACTTC
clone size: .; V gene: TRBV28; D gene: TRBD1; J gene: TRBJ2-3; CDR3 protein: CASSLRGPSTDTQYF; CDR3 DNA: TGTGCCAGCAGTTTAAGGGGGCCTAGCACAGATACGCAGTATTTT
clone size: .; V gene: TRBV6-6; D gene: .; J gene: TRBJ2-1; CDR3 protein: CASSYSWEQFF; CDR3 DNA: TGTGCCAGCAGTTACTCATGGGAGCAGTTCTTC
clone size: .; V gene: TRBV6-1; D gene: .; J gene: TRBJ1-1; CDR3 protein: CASDLSRNTEAFF; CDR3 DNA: TGTGCCAGCGACCTCTCCAGGAACACTGAAGCTTTCTTT
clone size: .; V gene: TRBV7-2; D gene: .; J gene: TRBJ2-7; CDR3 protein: CASSLGGLVYEQYF; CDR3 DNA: TGTGCCAGCAGCTTAGGAGGTCTAGTCTACGAGCAGTACTTC
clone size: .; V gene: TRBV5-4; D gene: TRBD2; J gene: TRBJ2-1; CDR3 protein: CASSGVSGESSYNEQFF; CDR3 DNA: TGTGCCAGCAGCGGCGTTAGCGGGGAAAGCTCCTACAATGAGCAGTTCTTC
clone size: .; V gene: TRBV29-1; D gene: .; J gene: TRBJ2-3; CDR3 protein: CSGKLVSTQYF; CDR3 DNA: TGCAGCGGCAAACTAGTCTCGACGCAGTATTTT
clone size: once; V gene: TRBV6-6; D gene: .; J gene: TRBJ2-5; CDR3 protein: CASGTQETQYF; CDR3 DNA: TGTGCCAGCGGGACCCAAGAGACCCAGTACTTC
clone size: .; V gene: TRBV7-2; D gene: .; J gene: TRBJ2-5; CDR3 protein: CASSPGIQETQYF; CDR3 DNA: TGTGCCAGCAGCCCCGGTATCCAAGAGACCCAGTACTTC
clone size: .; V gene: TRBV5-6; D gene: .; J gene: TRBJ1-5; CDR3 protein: CEGKLGQPQHF; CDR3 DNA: TGTGAGGGGAAGTTAGGACAGCCCCAGCATTTT
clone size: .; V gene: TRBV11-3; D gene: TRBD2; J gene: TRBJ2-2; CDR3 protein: CASTNALAGNTGELFF; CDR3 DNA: TGTGCCAGCACCAACGCTCTAGCGGGTAACACCGGGGAGCTGTTTTTT
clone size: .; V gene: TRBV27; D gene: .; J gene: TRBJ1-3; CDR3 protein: CASSLFSPGQGSGNTIYF; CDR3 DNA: TGTGCCAGCAGTTTATTTTCCCCGGGACAAGGCTCTGGAAACACCATATATTTT
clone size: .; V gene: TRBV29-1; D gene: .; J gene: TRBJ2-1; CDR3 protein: CSGAKGTFQGEQFF; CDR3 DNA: TGCAGCGGGGCGAAAGGGACCTTTCAAGGGGAGCAGTTCTTC